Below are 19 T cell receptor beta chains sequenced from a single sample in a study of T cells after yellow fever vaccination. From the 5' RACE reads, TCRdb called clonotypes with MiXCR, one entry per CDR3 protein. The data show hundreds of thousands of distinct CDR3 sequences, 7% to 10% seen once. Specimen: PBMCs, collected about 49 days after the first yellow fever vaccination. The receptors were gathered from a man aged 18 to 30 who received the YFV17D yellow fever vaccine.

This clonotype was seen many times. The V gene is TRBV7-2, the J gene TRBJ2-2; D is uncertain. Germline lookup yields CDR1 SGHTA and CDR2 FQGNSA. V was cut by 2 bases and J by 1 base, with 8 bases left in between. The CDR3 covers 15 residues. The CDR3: CASSLYLGNTGELFF. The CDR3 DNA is TGTGCCAGCAGCTTATATTTAGGGAACACCGGGGAGCTGTTTTTT. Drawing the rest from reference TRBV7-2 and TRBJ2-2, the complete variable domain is GAGVSQSPSNKVTEKGKDVELRCDPISGHTALYWYRQSLGQGLEFLIYFQGNSAPDKSGLPSDRFSAERTGGSVSTLTIQRTQQEDSAVYLCASSLYLGNTGELFFGEGSRLTVL.

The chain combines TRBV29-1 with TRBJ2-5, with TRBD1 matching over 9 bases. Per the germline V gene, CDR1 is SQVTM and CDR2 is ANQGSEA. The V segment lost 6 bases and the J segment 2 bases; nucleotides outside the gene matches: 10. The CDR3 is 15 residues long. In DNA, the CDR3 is TGCAGCGTAGATACAGGGGGCGCTTATCAAGAGACCCAGTACTTC. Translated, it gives CSVDTGGAYQETQYF.

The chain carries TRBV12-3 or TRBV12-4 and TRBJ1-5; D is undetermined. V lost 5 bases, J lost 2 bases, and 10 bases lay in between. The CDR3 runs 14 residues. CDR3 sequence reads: CASSPQWGNQPQHF. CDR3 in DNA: TGTGCCAGCAGTCCACAGTGGGGCAATCAGCCCCAGCATTTT.

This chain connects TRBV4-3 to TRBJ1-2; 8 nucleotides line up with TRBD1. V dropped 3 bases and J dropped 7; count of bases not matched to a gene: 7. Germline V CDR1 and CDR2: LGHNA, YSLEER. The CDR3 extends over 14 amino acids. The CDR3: CASSQPSTGVGYTF. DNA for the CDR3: TGCGCCAGCAGCCAGCCCTCGACAGGGGTTGGCTACACCTTC.

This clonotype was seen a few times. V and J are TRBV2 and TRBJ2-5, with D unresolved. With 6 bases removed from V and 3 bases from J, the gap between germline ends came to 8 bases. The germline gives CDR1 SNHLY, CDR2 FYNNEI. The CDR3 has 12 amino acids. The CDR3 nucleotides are TGTGCCAGCAGGGAGCTAGAAGAGACCCAGTACTTC. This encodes CASRELEETQYF.

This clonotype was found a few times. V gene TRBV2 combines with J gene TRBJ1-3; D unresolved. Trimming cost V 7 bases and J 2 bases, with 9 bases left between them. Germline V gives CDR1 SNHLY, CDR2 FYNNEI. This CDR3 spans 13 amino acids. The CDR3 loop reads CASIGGTGNTIYF. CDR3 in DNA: TGTGCCAGCATCGGCGGGACTGGAAACACCATATATTTT.

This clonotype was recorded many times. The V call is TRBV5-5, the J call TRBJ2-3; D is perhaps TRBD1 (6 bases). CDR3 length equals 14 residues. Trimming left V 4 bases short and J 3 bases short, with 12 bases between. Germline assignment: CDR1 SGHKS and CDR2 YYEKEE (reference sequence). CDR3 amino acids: CASSRAGATDTQYF. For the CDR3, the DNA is TGTGCCAGCAGCCGGGCAGGGGCGACAGATACGCAGTATTTT.

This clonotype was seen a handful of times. In nucleotides, the CDR3 is TGTGCCAGCAGCCAGGACGGAGAGCAGTACGTC. Its translation is CASSQDGEQYV. The rearrangement links TRBV11-1 to TRBJ2-7, with D unresolved. The CDR3 is made up of 11 amino acids. CDR1 is SGHAT and CDR2 is FQDESV in the germline V gene (reference sequence). V was trimmed by 5 bases and J by 7 bases, leaving 9 bases between them.

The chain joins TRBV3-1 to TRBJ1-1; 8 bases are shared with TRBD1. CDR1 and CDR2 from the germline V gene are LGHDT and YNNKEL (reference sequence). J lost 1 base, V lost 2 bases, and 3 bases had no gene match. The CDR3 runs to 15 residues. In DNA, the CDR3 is TGTGCCAGCAGCCAACTGACAGGGGCGAACACTGAAGCTTTCTTT. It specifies CASSQLTGANTEAFF.

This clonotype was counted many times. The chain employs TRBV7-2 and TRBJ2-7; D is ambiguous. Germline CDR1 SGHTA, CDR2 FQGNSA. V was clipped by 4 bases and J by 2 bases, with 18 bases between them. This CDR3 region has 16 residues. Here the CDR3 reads CASSSQVASKPYEQYF. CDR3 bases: TGTGCCAGCAGCTCCCAGGTGGCTAGTAAACCCTACGAGCAGTACTTC.

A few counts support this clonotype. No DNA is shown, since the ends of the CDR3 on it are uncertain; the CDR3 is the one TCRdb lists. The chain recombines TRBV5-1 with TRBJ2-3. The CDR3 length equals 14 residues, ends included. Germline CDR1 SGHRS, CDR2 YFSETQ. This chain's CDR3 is CASSFGPGPDTQYF.

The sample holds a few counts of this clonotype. The CDR3 region has the DNA TGCGCCAGCAGCAACGACAGGGGCGCAGTGAACACTGAAGCTTTCTTT. This sequence encodes CASSNDRGAVNTEAFF. The chain uses TRBV5-1 and TRBJ1-1; 8 positions match TRBD1. The CDR3 covers 16 residues. The germline CDR1 and CDR2 sequences are SGHRS and YFSETQ. The trim removed 4 bases at V and 0 bases at J, leaving 8 bases unmatched. The variable domain in full, with the rest retrieved from reference TRBV5-1 and TRBJ1-1, is KAGVTQTPRYLIKTRGQQVTLSCSPISGHRSVSWYQQTPGQGLQFLFEYFSETQRNKGNFPGRFSGRQFSNSRSEMNVSTLELGDSALYLCASSNDRGAVNTEAFFGQGTRLTVV.

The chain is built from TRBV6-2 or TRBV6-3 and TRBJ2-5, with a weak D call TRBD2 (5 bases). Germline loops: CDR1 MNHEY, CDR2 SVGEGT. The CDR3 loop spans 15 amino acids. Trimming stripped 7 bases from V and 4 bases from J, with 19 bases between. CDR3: CASIRDGNGRETQYF. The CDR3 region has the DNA TGTGCCAGCATACGGGATGGTAATGGGAGAGAGACCCAGTACTTC.

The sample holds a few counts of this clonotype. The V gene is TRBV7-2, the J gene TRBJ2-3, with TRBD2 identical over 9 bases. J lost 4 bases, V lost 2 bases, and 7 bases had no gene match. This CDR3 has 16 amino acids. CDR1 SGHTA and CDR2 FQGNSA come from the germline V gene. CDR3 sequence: CASSLMGGGAADTQYF. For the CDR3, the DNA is TGTGCCAGCAGCTTAATGGGCGGGGGGGCCGCAGATACGCAGTATTTT.

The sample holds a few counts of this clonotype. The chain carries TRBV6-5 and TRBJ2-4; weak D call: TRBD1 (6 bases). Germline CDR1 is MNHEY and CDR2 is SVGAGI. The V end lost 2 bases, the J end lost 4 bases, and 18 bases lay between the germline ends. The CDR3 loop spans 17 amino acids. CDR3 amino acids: CASSYGSTGRGKNIQYF. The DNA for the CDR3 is TGTGCCAGCAGTTACGGGAGCACAGGGCGAGGGAAAAACATTCAGTACTTC.

Written as DNA, the CDR3 is TGTGCCAGCAGTGAATACCCCAGGGGAGTCACAGATACGCAGTATTTT. Amino acid sequence: CASSEYPRGVTDTQYF. The gene calls are TRBV6-1 and TRBJ2-3; D is possibly TRBD1 (6 bases). Germline V gene sequence: CDR1 MNHNS, CDR2 SASEGT. Trimming removed 2 bases at V and 2 bases at J, with 14 bases between. The CDR3 has 16 residues.

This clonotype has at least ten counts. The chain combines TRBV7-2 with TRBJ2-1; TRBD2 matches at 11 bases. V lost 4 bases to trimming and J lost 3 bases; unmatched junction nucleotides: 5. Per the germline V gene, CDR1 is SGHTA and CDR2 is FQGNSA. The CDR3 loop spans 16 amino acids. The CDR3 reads CASSSWTSGLYNEQFF. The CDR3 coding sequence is TGTGCCAGCAGCTCCTGGACTAGCGGGCTCTACAATGAGCAGTTCTTC.

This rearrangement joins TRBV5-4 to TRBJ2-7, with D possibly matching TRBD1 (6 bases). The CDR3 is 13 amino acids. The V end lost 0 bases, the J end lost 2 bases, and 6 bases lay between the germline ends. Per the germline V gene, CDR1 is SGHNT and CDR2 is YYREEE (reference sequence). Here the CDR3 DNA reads TGTGCCAGCAGCTTGGAGGGGGCCTACGAGCAGTACTTC. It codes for CASSLEGAYEQYF.

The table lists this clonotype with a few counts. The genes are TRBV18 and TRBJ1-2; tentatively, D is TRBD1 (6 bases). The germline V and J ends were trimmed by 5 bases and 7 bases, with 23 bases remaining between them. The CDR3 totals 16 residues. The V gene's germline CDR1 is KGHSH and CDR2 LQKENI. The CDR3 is CASSSSGQKEVRGYTF. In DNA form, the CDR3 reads TGTGCCAGCTCATCCTCGGGACAAAAGGAGGTCCGTGGCTACACCTTC.